These 14 T cell receptor beta chains were sequenced from one sample in a study of early T cells in non-severe SARS-CoV-2 infection. TCRdb re-called the 5' RACE reads through MiXCR, storing one row per CDR3 protein. The repertoire includes 55,000 to 65,000 distinct CDR3 sequences, about 10% of them detected once, and more than 6.5% sits in the top ten. The specimen was whole blood. The receptors were gathered from an adult who was a healthcare worker with PCR-confirmed SARS-CoV-2 infection or an uninfected control (not recorded which).

In this sample, this clonotype turned up many times. The chain links TRBV20-1 to TRBJ1-2, with D perhaps TRBD1 (6 bases). The germline CDR1 and CDR2 sequences are DFQATT and SNEGSKA (reference sequence). The CDR3 has 15 residues. The CDR3 DNA follows: TGCCTTCCTGCCCTAGAAGGGACAATAGGCTCTGGCTACACCTTC. Its protein is CLPALEGTIGSGYTF.

This clonotype was observed at least ten times. The chain carries TRBV4-2 and TRBJ2-3; 14 nucleotides line up with TRBD2. This CDR3 contains 18 residues. J was trimmed by 5 bases and V by 1 base; bases with no gene match: 8. Germline V lookup: CDR1 LGHNA, CDR2 YNFKEQ. The CDR3 region is CASSQVLTSGRAKDTQYF. The CDR3 DNA reads TGTGCCAGCAGCCAAGTCCTGACTAGCGGGAGGGCCAAAGATACGCAGTATTTT.

CDR3 bases: TGTGCCAGCAGCGCCCCAGGATCGGGAGGATGGGAGACCCAGTACTTC. It yields the protein CASSAPGSGGWETQYF. This chain joins TRBV9 and TRBJ2-5, with 7 nucleotides matching TRBD2. The length of the CDR3 is 16 residues. The V gene's germline CDR1 is SGDLS and CDR2 YYNGEE. After removal of 3 bases from V and 5 bases from J, the junction contained 13 bases not matched to a gene.

This clonotype has a count of ten or more. This chain connects TRBV4-3 to TRBJ2-3, with TRBD2 matching over 8 bases. Germline trimming cut 0 bases from V and 4 bases from J; bases unmatched to any gene: 9. This CDR3 has 17 amino acids. Germline V lookup: CDR1 LGHNA, CDR2 YSLEER. In DNA form, the CDR3 reads TGCGCCAGCAGCCAAGATCTAACGGGAGGGCCCGCAGATACGCAGTATTTT. It specifies CASSQDLTGGPADTQYF.

This clonotype has at least ten counts. The chain has TRBV11-2 and TRBJ1-1; possible D gene TRBD1, 6 bases. Trimming took off 3 bases at V and 3 bases at J, with 8 bases between the two ends. Germline V gene lookup returns CDR1 SGHAT and CDR2 FQNNGV. This CDR3 spans 13 amino acids. DNA of the CDR3: TGTGCCAGCAGCTTTAACAGGGACACTGAAGCTTTCTTT. Translated: CASSFNRDTEAFF.

This clonotype was counted ten times or more. The V and J genes are TRBV20-1 and TRBJ2-1; a weak D match, TRBD2 (6 bases). The CDR3 runs to 13 residues. V lost 8 bases to trimming and J lost 4 bases, with 15 bases between them. Germline V CDR1 and CDR2: DFQATT, SNEGSKA (reference sequence). The chain's CDR3 is CSYSGLNYNEQFF. The CDR3 DNA is TGCAGTTATTCGGGACTGAATTACAATGAGCAGTTCTTC.

This chain uses TRBV18 with TRBJ2-2, with no clear D. The CDR3 loop spans 15 amino acids. The V end lost 1 base, the J end lost 2 bases, and 8 bases lay between the germline ends. The germline CDR1 and CDR2 sequences are KGHSH and LQKENI. The CDR3: CASSPHRANTGELFF. Here the CDR3 DNA reads TGTGCCAGCTCACCACATAGGGCTAACACCGGGGAGCTGTTTTTT. Drawing the rest from reference TRBV18 and TRBJ2-2, the complete variable domain is NAGVMQNPRHLVRRRGQEARLRCSPMKGHSHVYWYRQLPEEGLKFMVYLQKENIIDESGMPKERFSAEFPKEGPSILRIQQVVRGDSAAYFCASSPHRANTGELFFGEGSRLTVL.

This clonotype was counted at least ten times. The chain couples TRBV21-1 to TRBJ2-7; the DNA was not used to check the table's D call, TRBD1. TRBV21-1 is given as a pseudogene. CDR3 size: 16 residues. The DNA for the CDR3 is TGTGCCAGCAGCAAAACTCGGCGCGACAGACGCTACGAGCAGTACTTC. Encoded protein: CASSKTRRDRRYEQYF.

This clonotype has only a few counts. V is TRBV7-2 and J is TRBJ2-3; D is uncertain. CDR1 and CDR2 from the germline V gene are SGHTA and FQGNSA. Between the trimmed V and J ends, which lost 7 bases and 5 bases, there was a span of 10 bases. The CDR3 spans 12 residues. The CDR3 DNA reads as TGTGCCAGCACCCCGTTGGAAGATACGCAGTATTTT. Its translation: CASTPLEDTQYF.

This chain links TRBV7-2 with TRBJ2-5, with TRBD2 matching 10 bases. Germline V gene data show CDR1 as SGHTA and CDR2 as FQGNSA. Trimming cost V 1 base and J 2 bases; bases outside gene matches: 13. The CDR3 totals 19 residues. The CDR3 coding sequence is TGTGCCAGCAGCTTAGACTCTAGCGGGAGTGCCTCCTGGCAAGAGACCCAGTACTTC. Residues: CASSLDSSGSASWQETQYF.

This clonotype was detected many times. V usage is TRBV24-1 and J usage is TRBJ1-2, with D perhaps matching TRBD1 (6 bases). Trimming removed 4 bases at V and 7 bases at J, with 21 bases between. CDR1 and CDR2 (germline): KGHDR, SFDVKD. The CDR3 is made up of 16 amino acids. The CDR3 sequence is CATSDPEKGELFGYTF. CDR3 nucleotides: TGTGCCACCAGTGACCCAGAAAAGGGGGAGCTCTTTGGCTACACCTTC.

This clonotype has only a few counts. In DNA form, the CDR3 reads TGTGCCAGCAGTGAAGCCGGGGACTACAATGAGCAGTTCTTC. It translates to CASSEAGDYNEQFF. The chain combines TRBV2 with TRBJ2-1; tentatively, D is TRBD2 (5 bases). The CDR3 is 14 residues long. V was clipped by 0 bases and J by 3 bases, with 6 bases between them. Germline assignment: CDR1 SNHLY and CDR2 FYNNEI.

This clonotype has at least ten counts. This chain joins TRBV7-9 and TRBJ1-2; D is possibly TRBD1 (6 bases). Trimming cost V 5 bases and J 4 bases, with 20 bases left between them. CDR1 SEHNR and CDR2 FQNEAQ come from the germline V gene (reference sequence). The CDR3 runs 16 residues. Written as DNA, the CDR3 is TGTGCCAGCAGCCCGATTCGCGGGGACACAGTCTATGGCTACACCTTC. It codes for CASSPIRGDTVYGYTF.

This clonotype appeared a few times. V gene TRBV2 combines with J gene TRBJ2-1; D possibly corresponds to TRBD2 (6 bases). The CDR3 sequence is 15 residues long. The ends were cut back, 1 base at V and 4 bases at J, with 11 bases in the middle. The germline V gene encodes CDR1 SNHLY and CDR2 FYNNEI. CDR3 residues: CASSEDSSVYNEQFF. Here the CDR3 DNA reads TGTGCCAGCAGTGAAGACTCTAGCGTATACAATGAGCAGTTCTTC.